This T cell receptor beta chain was captured in a study of T cells in Graves' hyperthyroidism and ophthalmopathy. CDR3 length: 17 amino acids. The J segment lost 5 bases and the V segment lost 0 bases, leaving 8 bases of the junction unmatched. Germline assignment: CDR1 LGHNT and CDR2 FRNRAP. Regions amplified from RNA transcripts were the TCR beta CDR3 regions. Initially, a first-round RT-PCR of the TCR CDR3 employed the HTBI primer set. TCRdb recomputed calls from the multiplex PCR reads with MiXCR, one row per CDR3 protein. Among under 650,000 distinct CDR3 sequences, 15% to 20% were seen once, and the ten largest hold around 4%.

Sequenced: blood. The chain uses TRBV12-5 and TRBJ2-3; TRBD1 agrees at 10 bases. This clonotype was obtained from a woman in her thirties with Graves' hyperthyroidism. CDR3 in amino acids: CASGLVLGQGSGDTQYF. The CDR3 DNA reads TGTGCTAGTGGTTTGGTACTGGGACAGGGGTCCGGAGATACGCAGTATTTT.